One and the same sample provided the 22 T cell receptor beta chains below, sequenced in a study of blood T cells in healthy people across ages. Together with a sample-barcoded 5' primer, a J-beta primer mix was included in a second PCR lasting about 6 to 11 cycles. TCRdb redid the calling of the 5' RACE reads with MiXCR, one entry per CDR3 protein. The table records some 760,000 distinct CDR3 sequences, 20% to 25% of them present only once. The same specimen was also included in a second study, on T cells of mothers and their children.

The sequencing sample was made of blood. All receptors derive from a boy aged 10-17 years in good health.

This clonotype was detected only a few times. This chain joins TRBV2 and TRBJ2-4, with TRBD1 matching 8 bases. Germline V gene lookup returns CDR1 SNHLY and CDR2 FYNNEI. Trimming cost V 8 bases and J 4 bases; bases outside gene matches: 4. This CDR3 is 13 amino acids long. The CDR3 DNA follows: TGTGCCAGCCTGGGGGACAGGAAAAACATTCAGTACTTC. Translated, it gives CASLGDRKNIQYF. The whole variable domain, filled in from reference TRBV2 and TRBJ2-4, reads EPEVTQTPSHQVTQMGQEVILRCVPISNHLYFYWYRQILGQKVEFLVSFYNNEISEKSEIFDDQFSVERPDGSNFTLKIRSTKLEDSAMYFCASLGDRKNIQYFGAGTRLSVL.

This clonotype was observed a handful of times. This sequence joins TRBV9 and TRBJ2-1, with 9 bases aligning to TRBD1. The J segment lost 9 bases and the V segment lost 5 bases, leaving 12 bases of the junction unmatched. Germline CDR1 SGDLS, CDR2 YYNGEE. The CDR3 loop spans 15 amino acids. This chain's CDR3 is CASRTGTGRSSEQFF. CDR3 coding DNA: TGTGCCAGCAGGACCGGGACAGGGAGATCAAGTGAGCAGTTCTTC.

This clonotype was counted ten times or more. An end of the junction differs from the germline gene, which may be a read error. CDR3 in DNA: TGTGCCAGCAGCTTAGCCAAAAACATTCAGTACTTC. As protein: CASSLAKNIQYF. The rearrangement links TRBV12-3 or TRBV12-4 to TRBJ2-4; D call uncertain. The CDR3 loop spans 12 amino acids.

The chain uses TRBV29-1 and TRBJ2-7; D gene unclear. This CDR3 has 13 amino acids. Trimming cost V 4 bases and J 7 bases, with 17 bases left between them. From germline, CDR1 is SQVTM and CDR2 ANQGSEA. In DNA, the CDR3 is TGCAGCGTTGCGGTGCTCGCAAGCCGGGAGCAGTACTTC. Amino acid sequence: CSVAVLASREQYF.

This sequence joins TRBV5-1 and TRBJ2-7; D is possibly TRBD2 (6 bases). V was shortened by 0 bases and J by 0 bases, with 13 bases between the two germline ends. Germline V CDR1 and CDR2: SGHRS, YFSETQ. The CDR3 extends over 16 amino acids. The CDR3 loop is CASSLEPAGNSYEQYF. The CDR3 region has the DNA TGCGCCAGCAGCTTGGAGCCGGCGGGGAACTCCTACGAGCAGTACTTC.

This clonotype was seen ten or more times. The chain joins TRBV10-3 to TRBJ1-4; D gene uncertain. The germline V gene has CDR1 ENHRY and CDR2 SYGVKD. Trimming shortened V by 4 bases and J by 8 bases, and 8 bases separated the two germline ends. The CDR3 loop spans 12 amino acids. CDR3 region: CAISGGGEKLFF. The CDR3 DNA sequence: TGTGCCATCAGTGGAGGTGGCGAAAAACTGTTTTTT.

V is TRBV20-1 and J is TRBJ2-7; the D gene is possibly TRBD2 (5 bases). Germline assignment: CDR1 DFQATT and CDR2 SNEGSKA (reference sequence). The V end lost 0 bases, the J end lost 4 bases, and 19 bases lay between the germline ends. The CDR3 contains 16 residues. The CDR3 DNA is TGCAGTGCTAGAGATCCAGCTGAGGGATTTCAGTACGAGCAGTACTTC. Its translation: CSARDPAEGFQYEQYF.

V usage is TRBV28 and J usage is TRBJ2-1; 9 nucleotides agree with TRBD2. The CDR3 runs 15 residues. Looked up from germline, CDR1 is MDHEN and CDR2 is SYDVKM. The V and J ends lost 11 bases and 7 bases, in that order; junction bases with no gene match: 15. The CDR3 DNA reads TGTGCCGGGGCGCGGGATAGCGGGAGTAGGAATGAGCAGTTCTTC. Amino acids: CAGARDSGSRNEQFF.

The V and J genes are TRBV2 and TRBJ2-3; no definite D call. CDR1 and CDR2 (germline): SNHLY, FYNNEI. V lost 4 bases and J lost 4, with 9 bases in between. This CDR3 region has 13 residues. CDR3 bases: TGTGCCAGCAGTGCGACTTGGGCAGATACGCAGTATTTT. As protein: CASSATWADTQYF. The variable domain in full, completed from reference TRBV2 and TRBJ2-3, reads EPEVTQTPSHQVTQMGQEVILRCVPISNHLYFYWYRQILGQKVEFLVSFYNNEISEKSEIFDDQFSVERPDGSNFTLKIRSTKLEDSAMYFCASSATWADTQYFGPGTRLTVL.

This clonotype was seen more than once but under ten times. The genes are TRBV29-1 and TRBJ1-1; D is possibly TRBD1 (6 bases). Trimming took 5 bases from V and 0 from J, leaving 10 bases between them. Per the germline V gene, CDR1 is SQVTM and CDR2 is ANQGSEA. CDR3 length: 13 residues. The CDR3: CSVKGVLNTEAFF. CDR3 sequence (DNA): TGCAGCGTTAAGGGGGTCTTGAACACTGAAGCTTTCTTT.

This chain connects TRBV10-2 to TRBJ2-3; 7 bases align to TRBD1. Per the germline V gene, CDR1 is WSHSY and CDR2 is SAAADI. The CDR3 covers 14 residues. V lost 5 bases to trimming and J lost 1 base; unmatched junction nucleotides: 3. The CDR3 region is CASSPDRRTDTQYF. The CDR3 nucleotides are TGCGCCAGCAGTCCGGACAGGCGCACAGATACGCAGTATTTT.

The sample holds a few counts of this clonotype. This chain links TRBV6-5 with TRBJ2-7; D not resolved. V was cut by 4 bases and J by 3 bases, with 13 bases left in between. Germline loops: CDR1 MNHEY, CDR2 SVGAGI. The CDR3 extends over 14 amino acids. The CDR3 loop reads CASSSPDVGYEQYF. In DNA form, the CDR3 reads TGTGCCAGCAGTTCTCCGGACGTGGGCTACGAGCAGTACTTC.

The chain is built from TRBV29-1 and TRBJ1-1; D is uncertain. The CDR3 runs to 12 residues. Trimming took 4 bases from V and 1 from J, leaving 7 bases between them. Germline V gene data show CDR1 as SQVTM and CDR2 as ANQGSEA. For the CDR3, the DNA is TGCAGCGTTGTGACAAGGAACACTGAAGCTTTCTTT. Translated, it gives CSVVTRNTEAFF.

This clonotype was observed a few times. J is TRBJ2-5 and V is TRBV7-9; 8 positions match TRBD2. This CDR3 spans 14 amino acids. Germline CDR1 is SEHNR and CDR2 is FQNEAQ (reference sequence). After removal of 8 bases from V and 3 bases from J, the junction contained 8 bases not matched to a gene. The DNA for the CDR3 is TGTGCCAGCTCGACAGGCGGGGGGAAAGAGACCCAGTACTTC. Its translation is CASSTGGGKETQYF.

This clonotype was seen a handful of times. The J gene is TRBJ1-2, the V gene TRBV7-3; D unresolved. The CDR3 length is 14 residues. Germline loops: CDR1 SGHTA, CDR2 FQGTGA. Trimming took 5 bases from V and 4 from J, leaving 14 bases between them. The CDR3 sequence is CASSKGGSTYGYTF. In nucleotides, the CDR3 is TGTGCCAGCAGCAAGGGTGGCAGCACCTATGGCTACACCTTC.

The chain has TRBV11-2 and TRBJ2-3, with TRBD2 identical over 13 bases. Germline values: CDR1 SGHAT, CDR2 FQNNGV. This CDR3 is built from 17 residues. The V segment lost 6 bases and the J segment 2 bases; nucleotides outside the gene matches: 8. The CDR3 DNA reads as TGTGCCAGCAGTCCCTGGGGACTAGCGGGATCCACAGATACGCAGTATTTT. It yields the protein CASSPWGLAGSTDTQYF. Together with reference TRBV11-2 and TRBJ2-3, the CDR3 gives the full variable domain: EAGVAQSPRYKIIEKRQSVAFWCNPISGHATLYWYQQILGQGPKLLIQFQNNGVVDDSQLPKDRFSAERLKGVDSTLKIQPAKLEDSAVYLCASSPWGLAGSTDTQYFGPGTRLTVL.

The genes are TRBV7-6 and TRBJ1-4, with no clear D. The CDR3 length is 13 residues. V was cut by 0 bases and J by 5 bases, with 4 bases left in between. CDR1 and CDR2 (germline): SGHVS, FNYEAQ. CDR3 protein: CASSLARNEKLFF. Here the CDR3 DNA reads TGTGCCAGCAGCTTAGCGCGGAATGAAAAACTGTTTTTT.

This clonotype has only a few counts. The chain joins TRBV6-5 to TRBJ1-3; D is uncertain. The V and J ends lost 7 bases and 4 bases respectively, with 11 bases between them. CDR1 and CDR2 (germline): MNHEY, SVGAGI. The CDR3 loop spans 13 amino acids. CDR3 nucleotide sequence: TGTGCCAGCACCGGTATAAGAGGAAACACCATATATTTT. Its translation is CASTGIRGNTIYF.

CDR3 amino acids: CASSDFGRKTGELFF. Written as DNA, the CDR3 is TGTGCCAGCAGTGACTTCGGCAGAAAAACCGGGGAGCTGTTTTTT. This chain links TRBV6-1 with TRBJ2-2; D not resolved. V shed 3 bases and J shed 5 bases, with 13 bases lying between them. This CDR3 comprises 15 residues. Germline V gene data show CDR1 as MNHNS and CDR2 as SASEGT.

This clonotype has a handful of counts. The CDR3 DNA is TGTGCCAGCAGTTTGGACCCAAGCTCCTACGAGCAGTACTTC. As protein: CASSLDPSSYEQYF. The V and J genes are TRBV27 and TRBJ2-5; D not certain. Gene TRBJ2-7 matches the end of the DNA better, so the J call may be wrong. This CDR3 spans 14 amino acids. Germline values: CDR1 MNHEY, CDR2 SMNVEV (reference sequence).

CDR3 protein: CASSTRMDTQYF. The CDR3, as DNA: TGTGCCAGCAGCACGAGGATGGATACGCAGTATTTT. The V call is TRBV28, the J call TRBJ2-3, with D unresolved. Germline-derived CDR1 and CDR2 are MDHEN and SYDVKM. The germline V and J ends were trimmed by 6 bases and 6 bases, with 10 bases remaining between them. The CDR3 consists of 12 residues.

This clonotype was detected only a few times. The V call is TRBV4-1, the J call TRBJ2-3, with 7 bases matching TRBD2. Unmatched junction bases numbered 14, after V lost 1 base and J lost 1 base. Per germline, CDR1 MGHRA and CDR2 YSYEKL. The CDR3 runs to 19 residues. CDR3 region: CASSQAPPLLAEGTDTQYF. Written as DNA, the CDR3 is TGCGCCAGCAGCCAAGCTCCCCCACTTCTAGCGGAAGGCACAGATACGCAGTATTTT.